These 32 T cell receptor beta chains were all obtained from the same sample, sequenced in a study of OX40 agonist ivuxolimab in advanced cancers. Data came from immunoSEQ multiplex PCR; TCRdb stores just in-frame clones and leaves some out. The table has approximately 69,000 clones, 84% seen once; the top ten hold 0.9% to 1.4%. This specimen was CD4+ or CD8+ T cells sorted from blood, taken in a trial of the OX40 agonist ivuxolimab. These receptors all come from an adult with an advanced solid tumor such as melanoma, head and neck, liver or kidney cancer.

The chain links TRBV6-5 to TRBJ2-2; D not resolved. The germline gives CDR1 MNHEY, CDR2 SVGAGI. V lost 5 bases, J lost 1 base, and 11 bases lay in between. CDR3 size: 15 residues. CDR3 bases: TGTGCCAGCAGTACCGGCGGCCTGAACACCGGGGAGCTGTTTTTT. Encoded protein: CASSTGGLNTGELFF.

The chain employs TRBV7-2 and TRBJ1-5; D gene ambiguous. The CDR3 loop spans 15 amino acids. Germline V CDR1 and CDR2: SGHTA, FQGNSA. Trimming shortened V by 0 bases and J by 6 bases, and 12 bases separated the two germline ends. CDR3 DNA: TGTGCCAGCAGCTTAGCGGACGGGTCGGGTCAGCCCCAGCATTTT. Protein product: CASSLADGSGQPQHF.

The chain employs TRBV5-1 and TRBJ2-5; D remains unclear. The CDR3 totals 11 residues. CDR1 is SGHRS and CDR2 is YFSETQ in the germline V gene. V lost 3 bases and J 0 bases, leaving 0 bases between the germline ends. This CDR3 reads CASSYQETQYF. The CDR3 bases are TGCGCCAGCAGCTACCAAGAGACCCAGTACTTC.

The gene calls are TRBV4-3 and TRBJ1-1; TRBD1 aligns across 11 bases. Trimming took 1 base from V and 4 from J; bases not matched to a gene: 5. The CDR3 is 16 amino acids. CDR1 LGHNA and CDR2 YSLEER come from the germline V gene. CDR3: CASSQAWGTGGTEAFF. CDR3 coding DNA: TGCGCCAGCAGCCAAGCCTGGGGGACAGGGGGCACTGAAGCTTTCTTT.

This clone was counted only a few times. DNA for the CDR3: TGTGCCAGCAGCCAAGCGACGAACAGGGAGGGGAATTCACCCCTCCACTTT. Translating it yields CASSQATNREGNSPLHF. The chain is built from TRBV4-2 and TRBJ1-6, with a tentative D call TRBD1 (6 bases). Germline assignment: CDR1 LGHNA and CDR2 YNFKEQ. Trimming stripped 1 base from V and 7 bases from J, with 17 bases between. CDR3 size: 17 residues.

The gene calls are TRBV6-6 and TRBJ1-2, with D possibly TRBD1 on 5 matching bases. Deletions cut 2 bases from V and 6 bases from J, with 16 bases between. Germline V CDR1 and CDR2: MNHNY, SVGAGI (reference sequence). The CDR3 runs to 15 residues. CDR3 sequence: CASSYGVATAHGYTF. In DNA form, the CDR3 reads TGTGCCAGCAGTTACGGGGTCGCGACAGCTCATGGCTACACCTTC.

The chain couples TRBV7-6 to TRBJ1-4; D unresolved. Trimming removed 5 bases at V and 8 bases at J, with 24 bases between. Germline V CDR1 and CDR2: SGHVS, FNYEAQ. CDR3 size: 17 residues. The CDR3 is CASSHLAGPIAGEKLFF. CDR3 bases: TGTGCCAGCAGCCATTTAGCAGGCCCAATCGCTGGGGAAAAACTGTTTTTT.

V gene TRBV5-6 combines with J gene TRBJ1-2, with 10 bases identical to TRBD1. V was clipped by 0 bases and J by 7 bases; unmatched bases: 3. CDR3 length equals 14 residues. Germline lookup yields CDR1 SGHDT and CDR2 YYEEEE. The CDR3 reads CASSLVRDRGGYTF. Here the CDR3 DNA reads TGTGCCAGCAGCTTGGTCCGGGACAGGGGTGGCTACACCTTC. Full variable domain (remainder filled in from reference TRBV5-6 and TRBJ1-2): DAGVTQSPTHLIKTRGQQVTLRCSPKSGHDTVSWYQQALGQGPQFIFQYYEEEERQRGNFPDRFSGHQFPNYSSELNVNALLLGDSALYLCASSLVRDRGGYTFGSGTRLTVV.

The rearrangement joins TRBV4-3 to TRBJ2-6; unclear D gene. The V gene's germline CDR1 is LGHNA and CDR2 YSLEER. This CDR3 region has 18 residues. The V end was cut by 0 bases, the J end by 0 bases, with 12 bases between. DNA for the CDR3: TGCGCCAGCAGCCAAGACGGCCCATCGACCTCTGGGGCCAACGTCCTGACTTTC. Translated, it gives CASSQDGPSTSGANVLTF.

The gene calls are TRBV21-1 and TRBJ1-6. TRBV21-1 is assigned pseudogene status. CDR3 length: 17 residues. The CDR3 DNA is TGTGCCAGCAGCAAAGGCCGGGGGCGAATCATCAATTCACCCCTCCACTTT. Its translation is CASSKGRGRIINSPLHF.

The chain employs TRBV18 and TRBJ2-1; D is unclear. The CDR3 consists of 15 residues. CDR1 is KGHSH and CDR2 is LQKENI in the germline V gene. Trimming shortened V by 3 bases and J by 9 bases, and 18 bases separated the two germline ends. CDR3 sequence (DNA): TGTGCCAGCTCACCGTCGATTGGGTCCCTCGGTGAGCAGTTCTTC. Protein product: CASSPSIGSLGEQFF.

The gene calls are TRBV4-3 and TRBJ1-2; maybe TRBD1 (5 bases). The V gene lost 1 base and the J gene lost 3 bases, with 15 bases spanning the gap. Per germline, CDR1 LGHNA and CDR2 YSLEER. The CDR3 extends over 16 amino acids. CDR3 loop: CASSQAKEQDYYGYTF. The CDR3 nucleotides are TGCGCCAGCAGCCAAGCGAAAGAACAGGATTACTATGGCTACACCTTC.

This rearrangement joins TRBV9 to TRBJ2-1; D might be TRBD1 (6 bases). Looked up from germline, CDR1 is SGDLS and CDR2 is YYNGEE. CDR3 length: 14 residues. Trimming took 0 bases from V and 9 from J, leaving 13 bases between them. The DNA for the CDR3 is TGTGCCAGCAGCGTAGGTTACAGGGTCCTTGAGCAGTTCTTC. Its protein product is CASSVGYRVLEQFF.

The chain uses TRBV5-5 and TRBJ1-5; 8 positions agree with TRBD1. V lost 4 bases to trimming and J lost 3 bases; unmatched junction nucleotides: 12. Germline lookup yields CDR1 SGHKS and CDR2 YYEKEE (reference sequence). The CDR3 runs 17 residues. CDR3 DNA: TGTGCCAGCAGCGAAGGGGCGGGGACAGGAGACAATCAGCCCCAGCATTTT. Protein product: CASSEGAGTGDNQPQHF.

The V gene is TRBV6-6, the J gene TRBJ1-5; tentatively, D is TRBD1 (5 bases). Germline lookup yields CDR1 MNHNY and CDR2 SVGAGI (reference sequence). CDR3 length equals 14 residues. V lost 8 bases and J 7 bases, leaving 18 bases between the germline ends. CDR3 DNA sequence: TGTGCCAGCTCGAGGGGAGGGAACGAGCAGCCCCAGCATTTT. Amino acids: CASSRGGNEQPQHF.

The J gene is TRBJ2-1, the V gene TRBV5-1; 7 bases align to TRBD2. Germline V gene sequence: CDR1 SGHRS, CDR2 YFSETQ. The CDR3 length is 15 residues. The trim removed 2 bases at V and 4 bases at J, leaving 6 bases unmatched. The CDR3 DNA follows: TGCGCCAGCAGCTTCGGGGGGTCTCGGTACAATGAGCAGTTCTTC. The encoded protein is CASSFGGSRYNEQFF. Complete variable domain (other parts from reference TRBV5-1 and TRBJ2-1): KAGVTQTPRYLIKTRGQQVTLSCSPISGHRSVSWYQQTPGQGLQFLFEYFSETQRNKGNFPGRFSGRQFSNSRSEMNVSTLELGDSALYLCASSFGGSRYNEQFFGPGTRLTVL.

The V and J genes are TRBV27 and TRBJ1-5, with D tentatively TRBD1 (5 bases). The CDR3 sequence is 15 residues long. V lost 3 bases, J lost 3 bases, and 12 bases lay in between. Germline V CDR1 and CDR2: MNHEY, SMNVEV (reference sequence). The CDR3 DNA sequence: TGTGCCAGCAGTTTGACGGGACGGTACAATCAGCCCCAGCATTTT. Its protein is CASSLTGRYNQPQHF.

The chain combines TRBV20-1 with TRBJ1-4; D is ambiguous. The CDR3 loop spans 11 amino acids. The germline V and J ends were trimmed by 3 bases and 7 bases, with 6 bases remaining between them. CDR1 is DFQATT and CDR2 is SNEGSKA in the germline V gene (reference sequence). Here the CDR3 DNA reads TGCAGTGCTAGCACTTCTGAAAAACTGTTTTTT. Translating gives CSASTSEKLFF.

This sequence joins TRBV7-2 and TRBJ1-1; 10 bases fit TRBD1. The length of the CDR3 is 14 residues. Unmatched junction bases numbered 3, after V lost 5 bases and J lost 3 bases. The germline V gene encodes CDR1 SGHTA and CDR2 FQGNSA. CDR3: CASSGGQGYTEAFF. The CDR3 region has the DNA TGTGCCAGCAGCGGGGGACAGGGGTACACTGAAGCTTTCTTT.

This rearrangement joins TRBV6-5 to TRBJ2-4; D is unresolved. V was pared by 4 bases and J by 0 bases, with 10 bases between. Germline V lookup: CDR1 MNHEY, CDR2 SVGAGI. The CDR3 runs to 15 residues. The CDR3 coding sequence is TGTGCCAGCAGTTCCTCGGTGGTAGCCAAAAACATTCAGTACTTC. This codes for CASSSSVVAKNIQYF.

In its sample, this clone was seen once. The genes are TRBV6-6 and TRBJ2-7; TRBD1 aligns across 7 bases. Germline V gene data show CDR1 as MNHNY and CDR2 as SVGAGI (reference sequence). V gave up 4 bases and J gave up 4 bases; unmatched junction bases: 4. The length of the CDR3 is 13 residues. This CDR3 is CASSSPGQYEQYF. For the CDR3, the DNA is TGTGCCAGCAGTTCCCCGGGACAGTACGAGCAGTACTTC.

A single count supports this clone. V gene TRBV7-9 combines with J gene TRBJ1-4, with D maybe TRBD1 (5 bases). Per germline, CDR1 SEHNR and CDR2 FQNEAQ (reference sequence). Trimming cost V 4 bases and J 3 bases, with 18 bases left between them. This CDR3 comprises 17 residues. The CDR3 here is CASSSPVGGAANEKLFF. CDR3 bases: TGTGCCAGCAGCTCCCCAGTGGGGGGTGCGGCTAATGAAAAACTGTTTTTT.

This rearrangement joins TRBV5-1 to TRBJ1-2; D possibly corresponds to TRBD1 (5 bases). Trimming removed 3 bases from V and 6 bases from J, with 21 bases in between. Germline V lookup: CDR1 SGHRS, CDR2 YFSETQ. This CDR3 contains 16 residues. The CDR3 loop reads CASSSFAGSRADGYTF. CDR3 nucleotides: TGCGCCAGCAGCTCGTTTGCAGGGAGTAGGGCCGATGGCTACACCTTC.

The chain has TRBV7-8 and TRBJ2-5; 7 bases align to TRBD2. This CDR3 contains 15 residues. CDR1 is SGHVS, CDR2 FQNEAQ, per germline. Trimming at V came to 3 bases and at J to 9 bases, leaving 13 bases not matched to a gene. CDR3 coding DNA: TGTGCCAGCAGCTTCCGGGACTACCTCCGAGGGGCCCAGTACTTC. Translating gives CASSFRDYLRGAQYF.

The CDR3 region has the DNA TGTGCCAGCAGCTTGAGACTAGCGGGGCTCACCGGGGAGCTGTTTTTT. Encoded protein: CASSLRLAGLTGELFF. This chain links TRBV27 with TRBJ2-2; 11 bases align to TRBD2. V shed 6 bases and J 4 bases; nucleotides not matched to a gene: 7. Germline V gene sequence: CDR1 MNHEY, CDR2 SMNVEV (reference sequence). There are 16 residues in the CDR3.

This clone was detected only once. The chain links TRBV10-3 to TRBJ2-2; the D call may be TRBD1 or TRBD2 (5 bases each). The CDR3 has 13 residues. CDR1 is ENHRY and CDR2 is SYGVKD in the germline V gene. V was clipped by 3 bases and J by 7 bases, with 9 bases between them. The chain's CDR3 is CAISDWGNGELFF. CDR3 nucleotides: TGTGCCATCAGTGATTGGGGGAACGGGGAGCTGTTTTTT.

This clone turned up a few times. The J gene is TRBJ2-7, the V gene TRBV7-8; no reliable D call. From germline, CDR1 is SGHVS and CDR2 FQNEAQ. The CDR3 has 12 residues. Trimming stripped 5 bases from V and 4 bases from J, with 9 bases between. This CDR3 reads CASSLHPYEQYF. The CDR3 DNA is TGTGCCAGCAGCCTCCATCCTTACGAGCAGTACTTC.

The chain has TRBV4-1 and TRBJ1-2; 12 nucleotides agree with TRBD1. Germline V CDR1 and CDR2: MGHRA, YSYEKL. The CDR3 runs to 15 residues. The V segment lost 0 bases and the J segment 7 bases; nucleotides outside the gene matches: 3. The CDR3 spells CASSQEGTGGVGYTF. The CDR3 nucleotides are TGCGCCAGCAGCCAAGAAGGGACAGGGGGCGTTGGCTACACCTTC.

The chain employs TRBV11-3 and TRBJ2-3; no reliable D call. Deletions cut 6 bases from V and 0 bases from J, with 10 bases between. The CDR3 extends over 14 amino acids. Germline assignment: CDR1 SGHNT and CDR2 YENEEA. CDR3 protein: CASSPAHSTDTQYF. CDR3 coding DNA: TGTGCCAGCAGTCCGGCCCATAGCACAGATACGCAGTATTTT.

V usage is TRBV5-8 and J usage is TRBJ1-5; D remains unclear. CDR3 length: 12 residues. V dropped 6 bases and J dropped 5 bases, with 9 bases sitting between them. Germline CDR1 is SGHTS and CDR2 is YDEGEE. The CDR3 is CASTFLDQPQHF. As DNA, the CDR3 is TGTGCCAGCACCTTCTTGGATCAGCCCCAGCATTTT. Combining the CDR3 with reference TRBV5-8 and TRBJ1-5 gives the whole variable domain EAGVTQSPTHLIKTRGQQATLRCSPISGHTSVYWYQQALGLGLQFLLWYDEGEERNRGNFPPRFSGRQFPNYSSELNVNALELEDSALYLCASTFLDQPQHFGDGTRLSIL.

J is TRBJ1-2 and V is TRBV28; D gene uncertain. Germline V lookup: CDR1 MDHEN, CDR2 SYDVKM. V dropped 3 bases and J dropped 4 bases, with 15 bases sitting between them. This CDR3 contains 15 residues. CDR3 amino acids: CASSFTVVGGYGYTF. CDR3 nucleotides: TGTGCCAGCAGTTTTACCGTTGTGGGCGGCTATGGCTACACCTTC.

The chain couples TRBV2 to TRBJ2-7; no definite D call. V was cut by 7 bases and J by 2 bases, with 15 bases left in between. Germline values: CDR1 SNHLY, CDR2 FYNNEI. This CDR3 contains 14 residues. This CDR3 is CASTARVVTYEQYF. In DNA form, the CDR3 reads TGTGCCAGCACCGCACGCGTGGTTACCTACGAGCAGTACTTC.